This note documents a single T cell receptor (beta chain) sequence. This clonotype was seen at least ten times. This receptor's antigen is unknown. Qualities for individual bases were not recorded, and no much larger clone is one base off. Reading from cysteine to phenylalanine, the CDR3 counts 13 amino acids. The read is trimmed to its CDR3 DNA, 39 bases read in frame from base 1. CDR1 and CDR2 were assigned from the germline V gene as SGHTA and FQGNSA. Trimming at the junction amounts to 3 bases on V and 6 bases on J, and the germline ends lie 12 bases apart. The data belong to a study of response to subunit inactivated influenza vaccine listed by TCRdb under 2018. For context, the study as a whole: To follow how T cells responded to a trivalent subunit inactivated influenza vaccine, the researchers relied on deep quantitative profiling of the T cell receptor repertoire.

The library was produced with RT-PCR. The run used an Illumina HiSeq 2500. The public reads were run again by TCRdb, first through fastp at Q25 and then through MiXCR, and only productive beta chains were kept. A single entry per CDR3 protein holds the most common genes and DNA from its merged rows. In this sample the table shows hundreds of thousands of distinct CDR3 sequences, around a sixth of which occur a single time. The leading ten clones occupy about 11% of the sample. What the work shows at the level of the full study, not this receptor alone: The authors proposed that each seasonal influenza vaccination may bring in only a limited number of new T cells.

In this chain, TRBV7-2 is recombined with TRBJ2-7; TRBD1 is a possible D gene, resting on 6 matching bases. The clonotype was recovered from a man aged 50 to 60 who received an inactivated influenza vaccine. Donor details come from another sample of the same person, matched by shared clones. The sequences come from PBMCs from blood, collected less than 6 days after vaccination. In nucleotides, the sequence is TGTGCCAGCAGCTTCAAGGGGGTCCCCGAGCAGTACTTC. Its protein reads: CASSFKGVPEQYF.